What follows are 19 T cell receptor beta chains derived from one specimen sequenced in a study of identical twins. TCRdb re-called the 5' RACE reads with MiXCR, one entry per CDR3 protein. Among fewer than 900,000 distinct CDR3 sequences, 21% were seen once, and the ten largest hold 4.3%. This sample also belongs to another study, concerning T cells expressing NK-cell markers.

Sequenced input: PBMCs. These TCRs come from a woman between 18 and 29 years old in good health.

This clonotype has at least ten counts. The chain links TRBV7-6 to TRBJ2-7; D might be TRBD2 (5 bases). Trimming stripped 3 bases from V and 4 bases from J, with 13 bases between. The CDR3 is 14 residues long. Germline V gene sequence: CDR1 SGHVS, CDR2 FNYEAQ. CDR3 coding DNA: TGTGCCAGCAGCTTCGGCGAGACGGGATACGAGCAGTACTTC. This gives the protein CASSFGETGYEQYF.

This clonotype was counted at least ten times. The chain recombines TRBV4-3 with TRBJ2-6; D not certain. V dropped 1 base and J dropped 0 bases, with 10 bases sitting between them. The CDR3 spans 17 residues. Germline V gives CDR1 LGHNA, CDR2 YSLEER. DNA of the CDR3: TGCGCCAGCAGCCAAGGTCCTACTTTCTCTGGGGCCAACGTCCTGACTTTC. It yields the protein CASSQGPTFSGANVLTF.

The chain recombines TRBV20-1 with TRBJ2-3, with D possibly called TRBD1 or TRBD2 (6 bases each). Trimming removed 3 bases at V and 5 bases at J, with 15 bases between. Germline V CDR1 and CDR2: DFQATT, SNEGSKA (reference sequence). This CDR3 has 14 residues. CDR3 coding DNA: TGCAGTGCTAGGGTCGGGGGCCCAGTAGATACGCAGTATTTT. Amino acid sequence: CSARVGGPVDTQYF.

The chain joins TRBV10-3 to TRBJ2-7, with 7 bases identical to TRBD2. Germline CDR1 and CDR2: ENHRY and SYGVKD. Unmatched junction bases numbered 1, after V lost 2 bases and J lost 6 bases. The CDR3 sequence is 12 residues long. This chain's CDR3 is CAISESGVEQYF. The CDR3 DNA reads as TGTGCCATCAGTGAGAGCGGGGTCGAGCAGTACTTC.

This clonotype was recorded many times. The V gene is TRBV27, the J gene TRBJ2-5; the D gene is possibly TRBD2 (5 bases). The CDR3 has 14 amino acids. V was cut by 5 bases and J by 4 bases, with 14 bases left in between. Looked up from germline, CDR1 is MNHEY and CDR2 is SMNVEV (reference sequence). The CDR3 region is CASSPRGGRETQYF. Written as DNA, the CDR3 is TGTGCCAGCAGTCCACGGGGTGGTAGAGAGACCCAGTACTTC.

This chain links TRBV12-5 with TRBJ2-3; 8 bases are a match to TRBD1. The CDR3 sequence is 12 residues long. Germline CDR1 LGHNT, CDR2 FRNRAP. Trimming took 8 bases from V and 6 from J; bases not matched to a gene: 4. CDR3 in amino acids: CASFTGGDTQYF. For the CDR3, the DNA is TGTGCTAGTTTCACAGGGGGTGATACGCAGTATTTT. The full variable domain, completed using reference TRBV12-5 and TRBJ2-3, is DARVTQTPRHKVTEMGQEVTMRCQPILGHNTVFWYRQTMMQGLELLAYFRNRAPLDDSGMPKDRFSAEMPDATLATLKIQPSEPRDSAVYFCASFTGGDTQYFGPGTRLTVL.

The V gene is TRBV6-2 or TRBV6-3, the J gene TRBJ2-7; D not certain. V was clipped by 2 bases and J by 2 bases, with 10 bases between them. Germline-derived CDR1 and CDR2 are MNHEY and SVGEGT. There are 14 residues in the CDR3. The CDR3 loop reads CASSYGYLTYEQYF. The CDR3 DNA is TGTGCCAGCAGTTACGGCTACCTAACCTACGAGCAGTACTTC.

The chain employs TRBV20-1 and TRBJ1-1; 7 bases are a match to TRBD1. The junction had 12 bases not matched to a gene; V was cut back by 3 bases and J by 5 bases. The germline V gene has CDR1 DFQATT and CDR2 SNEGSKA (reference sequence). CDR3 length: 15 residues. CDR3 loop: CSASPRQGMSTEAFF. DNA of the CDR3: TGCAGTGCTAGTCCCCGACAGGGTATGTCTACTGAAGCTTTCTTT.

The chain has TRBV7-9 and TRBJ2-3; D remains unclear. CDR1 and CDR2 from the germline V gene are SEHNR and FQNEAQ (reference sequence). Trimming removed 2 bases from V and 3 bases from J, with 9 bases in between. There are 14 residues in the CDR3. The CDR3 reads CASSLHGETDTQYF. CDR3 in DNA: TGTGCCAGCAGCTTACACGGTGAGACAGATACGCAGTATTTT.

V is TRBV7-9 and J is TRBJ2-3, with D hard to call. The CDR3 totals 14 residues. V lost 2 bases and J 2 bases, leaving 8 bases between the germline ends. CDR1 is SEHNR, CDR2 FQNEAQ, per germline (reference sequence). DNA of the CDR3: TGTGCCAGCAGCTTAAAGCGATTCACAGATACGCAGTATTTT. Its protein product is CASSLKRFTDTQYF.

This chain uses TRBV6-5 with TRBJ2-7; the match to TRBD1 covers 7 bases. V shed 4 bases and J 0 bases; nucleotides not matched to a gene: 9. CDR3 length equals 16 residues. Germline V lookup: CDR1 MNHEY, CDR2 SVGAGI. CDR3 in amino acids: CASSFTGARSSYEQYF. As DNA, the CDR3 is TGTGCCAGCAGTTTCACAGGGGCGAGGAGCTCCTACGAGCAGTACTTC.

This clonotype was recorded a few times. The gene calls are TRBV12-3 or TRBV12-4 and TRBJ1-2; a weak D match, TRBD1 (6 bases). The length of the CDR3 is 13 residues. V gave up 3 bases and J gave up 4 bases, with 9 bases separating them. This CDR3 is CASSLTGPYGYTF. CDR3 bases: TGTGCCAGCAGTTTGACAGGCCCCTATGGCTACACCTTC.

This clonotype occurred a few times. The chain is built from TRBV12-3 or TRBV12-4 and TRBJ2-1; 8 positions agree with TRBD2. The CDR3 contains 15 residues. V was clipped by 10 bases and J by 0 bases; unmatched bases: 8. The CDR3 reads CATSRLAGSYNEQFF. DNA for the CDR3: TGTGCCACCTCAAGGCTAGCGGGCTCCTACAATGAGCAGTTCTTC.

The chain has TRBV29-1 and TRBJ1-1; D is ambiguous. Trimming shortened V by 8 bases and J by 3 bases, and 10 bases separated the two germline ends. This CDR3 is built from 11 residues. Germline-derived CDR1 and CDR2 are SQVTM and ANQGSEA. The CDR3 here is CSTRSDTEAFF. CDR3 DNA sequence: TGCAGCACACGGTCGGACACTGAAGCTTTCTTT.

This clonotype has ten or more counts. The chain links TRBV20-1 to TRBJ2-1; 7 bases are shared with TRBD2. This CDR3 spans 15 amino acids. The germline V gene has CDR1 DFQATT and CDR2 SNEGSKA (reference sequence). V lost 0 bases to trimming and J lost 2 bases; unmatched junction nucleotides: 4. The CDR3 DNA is TGCAGTGCTAGAGATGCGGGAGCGCCCTACAATGAGCAGTTCTTC. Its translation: CSARDAGAPYNEQFF.

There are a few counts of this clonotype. DNA for the CDR3: TGCAGCGTTGAACGGACGGGGTGGTATGGCTACACCTTC. It codes for CSVERTGWYGYTF. V and J are TRBV29-1 and TRBJ1-2; D not resolved. Trimming stripped 2 bases from V and 5 bases from J, with 12 bases between. CDR3 length equals 13 residues. Looked up from germline, CDR1 is SQVTM and CDR2 is ANQGSEA.

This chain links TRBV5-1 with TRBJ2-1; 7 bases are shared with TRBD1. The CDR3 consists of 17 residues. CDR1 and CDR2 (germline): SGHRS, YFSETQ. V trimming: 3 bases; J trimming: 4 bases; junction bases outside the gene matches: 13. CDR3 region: CASSSRDSSEVYNEQFF. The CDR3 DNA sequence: TGCGCCAGCAGCTCTAGGGACAGCTCCGAGGTATACAATGAGCAGTTCTTC.

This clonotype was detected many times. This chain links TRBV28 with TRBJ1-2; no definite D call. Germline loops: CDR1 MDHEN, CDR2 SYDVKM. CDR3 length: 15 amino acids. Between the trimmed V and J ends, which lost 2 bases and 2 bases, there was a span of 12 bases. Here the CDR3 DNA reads TGTGCCAGCAGTTTACTCCCGACGGCAAACTATGGCTACACCTTC. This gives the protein CASSLLPTANYGYTF.

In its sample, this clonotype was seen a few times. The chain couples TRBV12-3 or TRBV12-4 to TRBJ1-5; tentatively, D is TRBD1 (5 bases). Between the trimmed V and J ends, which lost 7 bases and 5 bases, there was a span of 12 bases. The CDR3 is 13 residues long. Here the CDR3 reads CASITPGHQPQHF. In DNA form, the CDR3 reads TGTGCCAGCATAACCCCAGGGCATCAGCCCCAGCATTTT.